A selection of T cell receptor beta chains follows, all from one sample in a study of early T cells in non-severe SARS-CoV-2 infection. In TCRdb, the 5' RACE reads were re-called with MiXCR into one record per CDR3 protein. The sample lists around 76,000 distinct CDR3 sequences, around 10% seen once, with around 5% in the top ten. Source material: whole blood. Receptors originate from an adult who was a healthcare worker with PCR-confirmed SARS-CoV-2 infection or an uninfected control (not recorded which). The CDR3 runs from the conserved cysteine through the conserved F or W. D genes are given only for firm matches. Clone size appears in some rows only: once, few, many, or a class for an expanded clone.

size | J | V | D | CDR3 | DNA
- | TRBJ1-1 | TRBV6-5 | - | CASSYRRMNTEAFF | TGTGCCAGCAGTTACAGACGGATGAACACTGAAGCTTTCTTT
- | TRBJ1-1 | TRBV5-5 | - | CASSLREEAFF | TGTGCCAGCAGCTTGAGGGAGGAAGCTTTCTTT
many | TRBJ2-1 | TRBV7-2 | - | CASSLRSGTYNEQFF | TGTGCCAGCAGCTTACGGTCAGGGACCTACAATGAGCAGTTCTTC
few | TRBJ2-7 | TRBV20-1 | TRBD1 | CSAQDPGQDYYEQYF | TGCAGTGCTCAAGATCCGGGACAGGACTACTACGAGCAGTACTTC
- | TRBJ1-1 | TRBV2 | - | CASSDQGPNTEAFF | TGTGCCAGCAGTGATCAGGGTCCCAACACTGAAGCTTTCTTT
many | TRBJ2-1 | TRBV6-1 | - | CASSEVAGTVGEQFF | TGTGCCAGCAGTGAAGTGGCGGGGACCGTCGGGGAGCAGTTCTTC
many | TRBJ1-5 | TRBV7-3 | - | CASSLTGGQSQPQHF | TGTGCCAGCAGCTTAACGGGGGGGCAGAGCCAGCCCCAGCATTTT
many | TRBJ1-3 | TRBV7-2 | - | CASSLTSTGNSGNTIYF | TGTGCCAGCAGCTTAACCTCAACAGGGAACTCTGGAAACACCATATATTTT
- | TRBJ2-6 | TRBV7-3 | - | CASSLGLYSGANVLTF | TGTGCCAGCAGCCTCGGACTGTACTCTGGGGCCAACGTCCTGACTTTC
- | TRBJ1-3 | TRBV5-4 | TRBD1 | CASRGQGETGNTIYF | TGTGCCAGCCGCGGACAGGGAGAGACCGGAAACACCATATATTTT
- | TRBJ2-7 | TRBV7-8 | - | CASSLGQGADEQYF | TGTGCCAGCAGCTTAGGTCAGGGTGCGGACGAGCAGTACTTC
few | TRBJ2-4 | TRBV20-1 | - | CSASDINIQYF | TGCAGTGCTAGTGACATAAACATTCAGTACTTC
- | TRBJ1-1 | TRBV30 | TRBD1 | CAWIRDRQNTEAFF | TGTGCCTGGATCCGGGACAGGCAGAACACTGAAGCTTTCTTT
- | TRBJ1-2 | TRBV10-2 | - | CASSERTVDGYTF | TGCGCCAGCAGTGAGAGGACAGTCGATGGCTACACCTTC
many | TRBJ2-6 | TRBV7-8 | - | CASSLVVRVNSGANVLTF | TGTGCCAGCAGCTTAGTGGTGAGAGTTAACTCTGGGGCCAACGTCCTGACTTTC
- | TRBJ1-1 | TRBV29-1 | TRBD1 | CSVHRGETEAFF | TGCAGCGTGCACAGGGGAGAAACTGAAGCTTTCTTT
few | TRBJ1-2 | TRBV9 | - | CASSENAGNYGYTF | TGTGCCAGCAGCGAAAATGCTGGAAACTATGGCTACACCTTC
few | TRBJ1-2 | TRBV5-1 | - | CASSLDGNYGYTF | TGCGCCAGCAGCTTGGACGGTAACTATGGCTACACCTTC
- | TRBJ1-6 | TRBV7-2 | - | CAIRTALNSPLHF | TGTGCCATAAGGACAGCCCTCAATTCACCCCTCCACTTT
- | TRBJ2-7 | TRBV7-2 | TRBD2 | CASSGLAGAGEQYF | TGTGCCAGCAGCGGACTAGCGGGCGCTGGAGAGCAGTACTTC
few | TRBJ2-1 | TRBV5-4 | - | CASSLAGQGRASQFF | TGTGCCAGCAGCTTGGCGGGGCAGGGAAGAGCCTCGCAGTTCTTC
- | TRBJ2-5 | TRBV7-9 | - | CASAFGSSRSQETQYF | TGTGCCAGCGCCTTTGGAAGCAGTAGGTCACAAGAGACCCAGTACTTC
many | TRBJ1-3 | TRBV3-1 | - | CASSQDPSRAAGNTIYF | TGTGCCAGCAGCCAAGATCCCTCCCGGGCGGCCGGAAACACCATATATTTT
many | TRBJ2-2 | TRBV14 | - | CASSLRTGTGELFF | TGTGCCAGCAGCCTGCGGACTGGAACCGGGGAGCTGTTTTTT
few | TRBJ1-5 | TRBV19 | TRBD1 | CASSTQGDQPQHF | TGTGCCAGTAGTACGCAGGGGGATCAGCCCCAGCATTTT
few | TRBJ2-7 | TRBV3-1 | - | CASTGTGLDEQYF | TGTGCCAGCACCGGGACCGGCTTGGACGAGCAGTACTTC
many | TRBJ2-7 | TRBV2 | - | CASSAYALDEQYF | TGTGCCAGCAGTGCTTATGCCCTGGACGAGCAGTACTTC
- | TRBJ2-1 | TRBV6-2/TRBV6-3 | - | CASSYPAYYNEQFF | TGTGCCAGCAGTTACCCGGCTTACTACAATGAGCAGTTCTTC
- | TRBJ1-1 | TRBV5-1 | - | CASSFGHDTEAFF | TGCGCCAGCAGCTTTGGACACGACACTGAAGCTTTCTTT
many | TRBJ2-3 | TRBV28 | TRBD2 | CASSLRLAGGADTQYF | TGTGCCAGCAGTTTAAGGCTAGCGGGGGGGGCAGATACGCAGTATTTT
- | TRBJ1-3 | TRBV7-3 | - | CASSPSGGGNTIYF | TGTGCCAGCAGCCCTAGTGGGGGTGGAAACACCATATATTTT
- | TRBJ1-2 | TRBV19 | TRBD1 | CASSDRDYGYTF | TGTGCCAGTAGTGACAGGGACTATGGCTACACCTTC
- | TRBJ1-2 | TRBV10-2 | - | CASSLKDPHYGYTF | TGCGCCAGCAGTCTGAAGGACCCCCATTATGGCTACACCTTC
many | TRBJ2-7 | TRBV5-1 | - | CASSWGGDEQYF | TGCGCCAGCAGCTGGGGTGGAGACGAGCAGTACTTC
many | TRBJ1-1 | TRBV29-1 | - | CSVQGTDEAFF | TGCAGCGTTCAGGGGACGGATGAAGCTTTCTTT
many | TRBJ2-7 | TRBV20-1 | - | CSARRPPNVRTAYSYEQYF | TGCAGTGCTAGACGCCCCCCCAATGTTCGGACTGCTTACTCCTACGAGCAGTACTTC
few | TRBJ1-4 | TRBV14 | TRBD1 | CASSPWTGATTNEKLFF | TGTGCCAGCAGCCCCTGGACAGGTGCGACAACTAATGAAAAACTGTTTTTT
many | TRBJ2-7 | TRBV9 | TRBD2 | CASARGGEQYF | TGTGCCAGCGCCCGGGGGGGCGAGCAGTACTTC
few | TRBJ1-3 | TRBV5-1 | - | CASSLGTGRVTGNTIYF | TGCGCCAGCAGCTTGGGCACGGGCAGGGTGACTGGAAACACCATATATTTT